The T cell receptor (beta chain) under discussion was sequenced for a study of cytotoxic CD8 clonotypes in ibrutinib-treated CLL (TCRdb year 2021). Regarding the complete study: The cohort had about a dozen relapsed/refractory and more than 14 treatment-naive patients; around 17 were IGHV unmutated. An average of about 250,000 productive templates and tens of thousands of productive rearrangements was obtained per sample. Cryopreserved peripheral blood mononuclear cells were collected at three points: before therapy, at response, and at either sustained remission or disease progression. Longitudinal samples were obtainable from 26 of the 86 participants in the trial. Partial responses were observed in roughly 25 patients and complete responses in 2; after a median follow-up of around 68 months, remission was maintained in some 14 patients and progression was observed in approximately 12. Patients were still on ibrutinib when every remission and progressive disease sample was collected. The response samples were drawn at a median of roughly twelve months into treatment, with a range of about 6 to 36 months. Findings and caveats that apply to the study as a whole: Lymph node repertoires were not examined, and the timing of sampling was not matched between patients in sustained remission and those whose disease progressed. An increase in clonality was observed at ibrutinib response, with clonality remaining stable during sustained remission and falling back toward baseline at progression. Public clonotypes were rare and either shrank or stayed stable during treatment, and the rise in clonality at ibrutinib response reflected expansion of private clonotypes. At baseline, clonality was higher than in age-matched healthy donors and showed a strong correlation with circulating CD8+ T-cell counts.

On this clone itself: It has no known antigen specificity. Base qualities are not at hand, and no much larger clone is one base apart.

This specimen's time point label, per the study, means: 20 to 25 months on ibrutinib. For TCR beta library preparation, about 1.8 micrograms of genomic DNA were isolated from cryopreserved PBMCs. Longitudinal blood samples from CLL patients on ibrutinib monotherapy underwent high-throughput TCR beta sequencing. Patients were enrolled in a phase 2 open-label single-center ibrutinib monotherapy trial. On a MiSeq, deep resolution sequencing aimed for a depth between 1 in 1 million and 1 in 200,000 T cells, with each clonotype covered around 9.2x on average. TCR beta libraries were generated with the immunoSEQ hsTCRB Kit. The paper's processing steps were these. ImmunoSEQ Data Assistant and ImmunoSEQ Analyzer were used for data analysis, and V, D and J genes were assigned according to IMGT definitions. Clonality, which ranges from 0 to 1, was calculated by subtracting the normalized Shannon entropy of productive rearrangement frequencies from one. Public clonotype analysis was restricted to overrepresented clonotypes comprising at least 0.05% of each patient's repertoire. Approximately 13 age-matched healthy donor repertoires from immuneACCESS served as clonality controls. Held by TCRdb, this immuneACCESS table contains in-frame sequences only and omits some clones. Under half of the omission traces to an unresolved V gene where checked; the cause of the rest is unknown. Clone size and V and J calls were adopted from that table, with D and trimming inferred from the DNA. Here the sample has 45,000 to 60,000 clones; around 60% occur a single time. The ten biggest clones cover roughly 22% of the sample.

V is cut by 10 bases and J by 7 bases, and the space between the germline ends is 12 bases. Based on the germline V gene (reference sequence), the CDR1 and CDR2 sequences are SGHNT and YYREEE. Including the terminal cysteine and phenylalanine, the CDR3 comprises 12 residues. The only DNA kept is the CDR3, 36 bases in frame from the first base. This sample comprised PBMCs, obtained after 24 months of ibrutinib treatment. The clonotype comes from a human donor with chronic lymphocytic leukemia. The rearrangement combines TRBV5-4 with TRBJ1-6; TRBD1 is perhaps the D gene, given 6 matching bases. The nucleotide sequence reads TGTGCCGGGGGCGGTTACAATTCACCCCTCCACTTT. This encodes CAGGGYNSPLHF.